This TCR beta chain stems from a study of OX40 agonist ivuxolimab in advanced cancers. Measured with immunoSEQ multiplex PCR; TCRdb has only the in-frame clones, and not every one. The profile shows fewer than 15,000 clones, 80% of them singletons. Trimming removed 8 bases from V and 2 bases from J, with 14 bases in between. CDR3 length: 14 residues. The germline CDR1 and CDR2 sequences are MNHEY and SVGAGI. The sequence derives from an adult with an advanced solid tumor such as melanoma, head and neck, liver or kidney cancer. V is TRBV6-5 and J is TRBJ2-3, with a tentative D call TRBD2 (6 bases). Sequenced material: CD4+ or CD8+ T cells sorted from blood, taken in a trial of the OX40 agonist ivuxolimab. The CDR3 reads CASCPGEVTDTQYF. CDR3 bases: TGTGCCAGCTGCCCGGGGGAGGTCACAGATACGCAGTATTTT.